These 19 T cell receptor beta chains share one sample of origin, sequenced in a study of blood T cell repertoires in COVID-19. The protocol was immunoSEQ multiplex PCR, while the TCRdb copy is restricted to in-frame clones and leaves out a portion. The sample has about 23,000 clones, roughly 90% seen once. Sequenced sample: peripheral blood. These receptors were taken from a woman aged 80 or over with active COVID-19.

The chain links TRBV5-1 to TRBJ2-2; 7 positions agree with TRBD2. Trimming cost V 0 bases and J 6 bases; bases outside gene matches: 2. The CDR3 spans 14 residues. Germline CDR1 is SGHRS and CDR2 is YFSETQ. CDR3 bases: TGCGCCAGCAGCTTGGGAGGACTAGCCGGGGAGCTGTTTTTT. Its translation: CASSLGGLAGELFF. The variable domain in full, with the rest retrieved from reference TRBV5-1 and TRBJ2-2, is KAGVTQTPRYLIKTRGQQVTLSCSPISGHRSVSWYQQTPGQGLQFLFEYFSETQRNKGNFPGRFSGRQFSNSRSEMNVSTLELGDSALYLCASSLGGLAGELFFGEGSRLTVL.

The chain couples TRBV4-1 to TRBJ2-1; 9 nucleotides match TRBD1. The V segment lost 1 base and the J segment 4 bases; nucleotides outside the gene matches: 8. CDR3 length: 17 residues. The germline V gene encodes CDR1 MGHRA and CDR2 YSYEKL. The CDR3 DNA follows: TGCGCCAGCAGCCAAGGTCTCGGGACAGGGCTGTACAATGAGCAGTTCTTC. This codes for CASSQGLGTGLYNEQFF.

The rearrangement uses TRBV4-2 and TRBJ2-7; TRBD2 agrees at 9 bases. Germline values: CDR1 LGHNA, CDR2 YNFKEQ. CDR3 length equals 18 residues. The junction had 12 bases not matched to a gene; V was cut back by 1 base and J by 2 bases. In DNA form, the CDR3 reads TGTGCCAGCAGCCAAGGGCCCTTGTCTAGCGGGGCTACCTACGAGCAGTACTTC. Amino acids: CASSQGPLSSGATYEQYF.

This chain connects TRBV12-3 or TRBV12-4 to TRBJ2-7; D remains unclear. The CDR3 consists of 12 residues. V was pared by 1 base and J by 5 bases, with 6 bases between. The CDR3 sequence: CASSLGRNEQYF. In DNA form, the CDR3 reads TGTGCCAGCAGTTTAGGTAGAAACGAGCAGTACTTC.

The V gene is TRBV1, the J gene TRBJ1-5; the D segment call TRBD1 is taken from the table without a DNA check. TRBV1 constitutes a pseudogene. CDR3 size: 17 residues. CDR3 sequence: CTSSPHPVTGGNQPQHF. CDR3 DNA: TGCACCAGCAGCCCCCACCCCGTCACAGGGGGCAATCAGCCCCAGCATTTT.

V gene TRBV24-1 combines with J gene TRBJ1-2, with a possible D match to TRBD1 (5 bases). From germline, CDR1 is KGHDR and CDR2 SFDVKD. Trimming shortened V by 9 bases and J by 4 bases, and 8 bases separated the two germline ends. The length of the CDR3 is 11 residues. The CDR3 region is CATGGVYGYTF. CDR3 DNA sequence: TGTGCCACCGGAGGGGTCTATGGCTACACCTTC.

The CDR3 reads CASSFGTSQNEQFF. CDR3 in DNA: TGTGCCAGCAGCTTCGGGACTAGCCAGAATGAGCAGTTCTTC. The chain links TRBV7-3 to TRBJ2-1; TRBD2 agrees at 9 bases. The length of the CDR3 is 14 residues. Germline V gene lookup returns CDR1 SGHTA and CDR2 FQGTGA. The junction had 4 bases not matched to a gene; V was cut back by 3 bases and J by 7 bases.

The chain couples TRBV9 to TRBJ1-1; TRBD1 agrees at 7 bases. The CDR3 loop spans 12 amino acids. The germline gives CDR1 SGDLS, CDR2 YYNGEE. J lost 7 bases, V lost 3 bases, and 3 bases had no gene match. As DNA, the CDR3 is TGTGCCAGCAGCGGAGGGACAGTTGAAGCTTTCTTT. This sequence encodes CASSGGTVEAFF.

This clone was seen only once. The rearrangement links TRBV3-1 (or the pseudogene TRBV3-2) to TRBJ2-3; 10 bases map to TRBD2. Germline V gene lookup returns CDR1 LGHDT and CDR2 YNNKEL (reference sequence). CDR3 size: 17 residues. With V trimmed by 1 base and J by 4 bases, 8 bases remained unmatched. CDR3 amino acids: CASSQVLGSGGADTQYF. CDR3 DNA: TGTGCCAGCAGCCAAGTGCTAGGGAGCGGGGGGGCAGATACGCAGTATTTT.

This chain uses TRBV5-4 with TRBJ1-1; D is ambiguous. CDR3 length: 18 amino acids. Per germline, CDR1 SGHNT and CDR2 YYREEE (reference sequence). Trimming stripped 4 bases from V and 0 bases from J, with 22 bases between. The CDR3 DNA reads TGTGCCAGCAGCGCAGTGACAAGACCCCGAGAAATGAACACTGAAGCTTTCTTT. Protein: CASSAVTRPREMNTEAFF.

The chain joins TRBV25-1 to TRBJ2-7, with a tentative D call TRBD1 (5 bases). The V end lost 4 bases, the J end lost 4 bases, and 8 bases lay between the germline ends. The V gene's germline CDR1 is MGHDK and CDR2 SYGVNS. The CDR3 has 12 amino acids. CDR3 in amino acids: CASSGQTYEQYF. The DNA for the CDR3 is TGTGCCAGCAGTGGACAGACTTACGAGCAGTACTTC.

The chain uses TRBV7-2 and TRBJ1-2; D possibly corresponds to TRBD1 (5 bases). The CDR3 has 14 amino acids. V was trimmed by 5 bases and J by 0 bases, leaving 10 bases between them. The V gene's germline CDR1 is SGHTA and CDR2 FQGNSA. This CDR3 is CASSPGDANYGYTF. In nucleotides, the CDR3 is TGTGCCAGCAGCCCGGGGGACGCTAACTATGGCTACACCTTC.

The DNA of the CDR3 is TGCGCCAGCAGCTCCGGGACTAGCGGGGGAGAGACCCAGTACTTC. This sequence encodes CASSSGTSGGETQYF. The chain is built from TRBV5-1 and TRBJ2-5, with 14 nucleotides matching TRBD2. The CDR3 is 15 amino acids. The V gene's germline CDR1 is SGHRS and CDR2 YFSETQ. The trim removed 3 bases at V and 4 bases at J, leaving 2 bases unmatched.

CDR3 bases: TGTGCCAGCAGCTTGGCCGGCGGGCACTACGAGCAGTACTTC. It yields the protein CASSLAGGHYEQYF. V and J are TRBV5-4 and TRBJ2-7, with a possible D match to TRBD2 (5 bases). Germline-derived CDR1 and CDR2 are SGHNT and YYREEE (reference sequence). This CDR3 has 14 amino acids. With 0 bases removed from V and 3 bases from J, the gap between germline ends came to 10 bases.

The chain carries TRBV7-3 and TRBJ2-7; D might be TRBD1 (6 bases). The V end lost 2 bases, the J end lost 2 bases, and 13 bases lay between the germline ends. Germline loops: CDR1 SGHTA, CDR2 FQGTGA. The CDR3 extends over 15 amino acids. This CDR3 is CASSLGRGAAYEQYF. CDR3 sequence (DNA): TGTGCCAGCAGCTTAGGCAGGGGCGCGGCCTACGAGCAGTACTTC.

The genes are TRBV6-5 and TRBJ2-1, with D hard to call. The CDR3 loop spans 14 amino acids. With 5 bases removed from V and 2 bases from J, the gap between germline ends came to 10 bases. Per the germline V gene, CDR1 is MNHEY and CDR2 is SVGAGI. CDR3 nucleotide sequence: TGTGCCAGCAGTCGCGGTACCACCTACAATGAGCAGTTCTTC. Its translation is CASSRGTTYNEQFF.

This clone was seen a single time. DNA for the CDR3: TGTGCCAGCAGTGAACCGGGACTAGCGGGGGCCACCCCCTTCACAGATACGCAGTATTTT. Translating it yields CASSEPGLAGATPFTDTQYF. V is TRBV2 and J is TRBJ2-3; TRBD2 aligns across 14 bases. The germline V gene has CDR1 SNHLY and CDR2 FYNNEI. CDR3 length: 20 amino acids. The V and J ends lost 2 bases and 2 bases, in that order; junction bases with no gene match: 12.

This chain links TRBV7-3 with TRBJ2-2, with D possibly TRBD2 on 7 matching bases. The CDR3 runs to 16 residues. Germline V gene data show CDR1 as SGHTA and CDR2 as FQGTGA. Trimming left V 7 bases short and J 4 bases short, with 19 bases between. The CDR3 DNA follows: TGTGCCAGCACCTTTGCTGGGGGCGGGGGCACCGGGGAGCTGTTTTTT. The encoded protein is CASTFAGGGGTGELFF.

V is TRBV4-2 and J is TRBJ2-1; 7 bases map to TRBD2. V lost 0 bases to trimming and J lost 6 bases; unmatched junction nucleotides: 8. This CDR3 comprises 16 residues. Germline assignment: CDR1 LGHNA and CDR2 YNFKEQ. CDR3 residues: CASSQDLLATVNEQFF. The CDR3 DNA reads as TGTGCCAGCAGCCAAGATCTACTAGCGACTGTCAATGAGCAGTTCTTC.